Below, 13 T cell receptor beta chains from the same sample are listed, as sequenced in a study of cytotoxic CD8 clonotypes in ibrutinib-treated CLL. Method: immunoSEQ multiplex PCR; TCRdb's copy keeps in-frame clones and lacks some. The sample includes around 50,000 clones, about three fifths of them seen just once. Sequencing used PBMCs, obtained after 24 months of ibrutinib treatment. The receptors come from a human donor with chronic lymphocytic leukemia.

This clone has a handful of counts. The CDR3 region has the DNA TGTGCCAGCAGCTTATATTTTGGAACCACGAGGGGTCCCGGGAGCAATCAGCCCCAGCATTTT. Translation gives CASSLYFGTTRGPGSNQPQHF. The V gene is TRBV7-8, the J gene TRBJ1-5, with a weak D call TRBD1 (5 bases). V gave up 2 bases and J gave up 1 base, with 27 bases separating them. CDR3 length: 21 residues. Germline V gene lookup returns CDR1 SGHVS and CDR2 FQNEAQ. Using reference TRBV7-8 and TRBJ1-5 for the parts outside the CDR3, the full variable domain is GAGVSQSPRYKVAKRGQDVALRCDPISGHVSLFWYQQALGQGPEFLTYFQNEAQLDKSGLPSDRFFAERPEGSVSTLKIQRTQQEDSAVYLCASSLYFGTTRGPGSNQPQHFGDGTRLSIL.

The rearrangement uses TRBV5-1 and TRBJ2-5; 8 bases match TRBD1. CDR1 and CDR2 from the germline V gene are SGHRS and YFSETQ. The CDR3 runs to 15 residues. The trim removed 1 base at V and 5 bases at J, leaving 7 bases unmatched. CDR3 sequence (DNA): TGCGCCAGCAGCTTGAACCAGGGGGCCGGGGAGACCCAGTACTTC. Translated, it gives CASSLNQGAGETQYF.

The chain's CDR3 is CASSLREGHGWDEQYF. Written as DNA, the CDR3 is TGCGCCAGCAGCTTGAGGGAGGGCCACGGGTGGGACGAGCAGTACTTC. The chain recombines TRBV5-1 with TRBJ2-7; 7 bases map to TRBD2. The CDR3 covers 16 residues. Germline CDR1 is SGHRS and CDR2 is YFSETQ. V trimming: 1 base; J trimming: 5 bases; junction bases outside the gene matches: 12.

This chain uses TRBV5-4 with TRBJ1-1, with D perhaps TRBD1 (5 bases). Trimming removed 2 bases at V and 1 base at J, with 9 bases between. This CDR3 has 14 amino acids. Looked up from germline, CDR1 is SGHNT and CDR2 is YYREEE (reference sequence). The CDR3 DNA sequence: TGTGCCAGCAGCTTCGGCCAGGGGAACACTGAAGCTTTCTTT. This encodes CASSFGQGNTEAFF. Full variable domain (outside the CDR3, taken from reference TRBV5-4 and TRBJ1-1): ETGVTQSPTHLIKTRGQQVTLRCSSQSGHNTVSWYQQALGQGPQFIFQYYREEENGRGNFPPRFSGLQFPNYSSELNVNALELDDSALYLCASSFGQGNTEAFFGQGTRLTVV.

This clone was detected a few times. Written as DNA, the CDR3 is TGTGCCAGTAGTACTAACTCTATGGGCTACACCTTC. As protein: CASSTNSMGYTF. This sequence joins TRBV19 and TRBJ1-2; D remains unclear. The ends were cut back, 4 bases at V and 8 bases at J, with 11 bases in the middle. Germline V gene data show CDR1 as LNHDA and CDR2 as SQIVND (reference sequence). This CDR3 region has 12 residues.

This clone rates as medium-sized. The CDR3 here is CASSHLAGGYNEQFF. The DNA for the CDR3 is TGTGCCAGCAGCCACCTAGCGGGGGGGTACAATGAGCAGTTCTTC. This sequence joins TRBV6-5 and TRBJ2-1; TRBD2 aligns across 12 bases. Germline-derived CDR1 and CDR2 are MNHEY and SVGAGI. This CDR3 has 15 residues. With 6 bases clipped from V and 4 bases from J, the junction kept 4 bases outside the gene matches.

This clone was recorded at least ten times. The rearrangement uses TRBV14 and TRBJ2-3; D is undetermined. There are 17 residues in the CDR3. Trimming removed 0 bases from V and 1 base from J, with 14 bases in between. Germline CDR1 is SGHDN and CDR2 is FVKESK. The CDR3 sequence is CASSQDHGWGGTDTQYF. CDR3 coding DNA: TGTGCCAGCAGCCAAGATCATGGCTGGGGTGGCACAGATACGCAGTATTTT.

Concerning this clone: A junction boundary mismatches the germline segment, possibly from a read error. The rearrangement uses TRBV28 and TRBJ2-5; no clear D. In germline, CDR1 is MDHEN, CDR2 SYDVKM. The CDR3 extends over 12 amino acids. The CDR3 region is CASGQSQGTQYF. The CDR3 DNA follows: TGTGCCAGCGGGCAGTCTCAAGGGACCCAGTACTTC.

In its sample, this clone was seen a few times. The V gene is TRBV19, the J gene TRBJ1-2; 8 bases agree with TRBD1. CDR1 and CDR2 from the germline V gene are LNHDA and SQIVND (reference sequence). The CDR3 spans 15 residues. The V and J ends lost 6 bases and 3 bases, in that order; junction bases with no gene match: 9. CDR3 bases: TGTGCCAGTAGGACAGGGGACAGTCCTGACTATGGCTACACCTTC. Amino acid sequence: CASRTGDSPDYGYTF.

This clone has only a few counts. V gene TRBV4-1 combines with J gene TRBJ1-3; D ambiguous. This CDR3 has 14 amino acids. The germline gives CDR1 MGHRA, CDR2 YSYEKL. Trimming took off 1 base at V and 7 bases at J, with 11 bases between the two ends. The CDR3 is CASSQGTFANTIYF. CDR3 bases: TGCGCCAGCAGCCAAGGGACTTTCGCCAACACCATATATTTT.

The V and J genes are TRBV25-1 and TRBJ1-2; D call uncertain. Trimming removed 0 bases from V and 3 bases from J, with 11 bases in between. CDR1 is MGHDK, CDR2 SYGVNS, per germline. CDR3 length: 15 residues. Written as DNA, the CDR3 is TGTGCCAGCAGTGAATACGATTTGCCCGACTATGGCTACACCTTC. Its translation: CASSEYDLPDYGYTF.

This sequence joins TRBV19 and TRBJ1-2; possible D gene TRBD1, 5 bases. V lost 4 bases, J lost 7 bases, and 16 bases lay in between. The CDR3 totals 14 residues. CDR1 is LNHDA and CDR2 is SQIVND in the germline V gene (reference sequence). CDR3: CASSNRKGEGGYTF. The CDR3 nucleotides read TGTGCCAGTAGTAATCGTAAAGGGGAGGGTGGCTACACCTTC. The whole variable domain, filled in from reference TRBV19 and TRBJ1-2, reads DGGITQSPKYLFRKEGQNVTLSCEQNLNHDAMYWYRQDPGQGLRLIYYSQIVNDFQKGDIAEGYSVSREKKESFPLTVTSAQKNPTAFYLCASSNRKGEGGYTFGSGTRLTVV.

This chain joins TRBV28 and TRBJ2-7; unclear D gene. Germline V gene data show CDR1 as MDHEN and CDR2 as SYDVKM. The V and J ends lost 7 bases and 6 bases respectively, with 13 bases between them. The CDR3 contains 12 residues. CDR3 region: CASTPWSREQYF. The DNA of the CDR3 is TGTGCCAGCACCCCCTGGTCCCGCGAGCAGTACTTC.